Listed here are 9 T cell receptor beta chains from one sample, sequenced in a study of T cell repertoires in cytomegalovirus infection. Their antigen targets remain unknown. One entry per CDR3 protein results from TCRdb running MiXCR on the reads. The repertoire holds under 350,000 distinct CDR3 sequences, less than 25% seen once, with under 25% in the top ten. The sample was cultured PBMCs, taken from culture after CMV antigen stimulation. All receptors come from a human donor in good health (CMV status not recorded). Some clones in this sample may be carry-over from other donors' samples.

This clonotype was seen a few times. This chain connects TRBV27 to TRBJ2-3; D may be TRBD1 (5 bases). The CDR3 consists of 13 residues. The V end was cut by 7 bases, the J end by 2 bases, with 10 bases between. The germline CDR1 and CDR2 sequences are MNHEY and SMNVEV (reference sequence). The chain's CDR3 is CASNQGDTDTQYF. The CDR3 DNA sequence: TGTGCCAGCAATCAGGGCGACACAGATACGCAGTATTTT.

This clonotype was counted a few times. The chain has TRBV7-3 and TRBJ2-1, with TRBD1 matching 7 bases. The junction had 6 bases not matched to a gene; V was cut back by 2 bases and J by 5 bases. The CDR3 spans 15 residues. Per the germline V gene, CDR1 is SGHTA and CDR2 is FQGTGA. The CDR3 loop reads CASSLRQGENNEQFF. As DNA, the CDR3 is TGTGCCAGCAGCTTACGACAGGGTGAGAACAATGAGCAGTTCTTC.

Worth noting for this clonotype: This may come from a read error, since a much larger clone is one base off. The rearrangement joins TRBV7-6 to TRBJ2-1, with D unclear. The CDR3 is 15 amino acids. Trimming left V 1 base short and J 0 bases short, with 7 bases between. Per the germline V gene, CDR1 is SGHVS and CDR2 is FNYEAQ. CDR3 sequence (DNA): TGTGCCAGCAGCTTAGACATTAGCTCCTACAATGAGCAGTTCTTC. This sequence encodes CASSLDISSYNEQFF. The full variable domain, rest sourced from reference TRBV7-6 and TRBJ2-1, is GAGVSQSPRYKVTKRGQDVALRCDPISGHVSLYWYRQALGQGPEFLTYFNYEAQQDKSGLPNDRFSAERPEGSISTLTIQRTEQRDSAMYRCASSLDISSYNEQFFGPGTRLTVL.

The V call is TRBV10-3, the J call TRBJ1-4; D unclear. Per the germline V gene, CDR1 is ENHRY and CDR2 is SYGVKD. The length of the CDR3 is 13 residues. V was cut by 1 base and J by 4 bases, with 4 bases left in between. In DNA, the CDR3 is TGTGCCATCAGTGAGTGGAGTAATGAAAAACTGTTTTTT. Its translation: CAISEWSNEKLFF.

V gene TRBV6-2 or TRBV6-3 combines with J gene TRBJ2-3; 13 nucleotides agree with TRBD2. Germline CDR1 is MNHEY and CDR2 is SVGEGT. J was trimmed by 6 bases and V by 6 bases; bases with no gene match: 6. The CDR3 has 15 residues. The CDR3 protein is CASSRGLAGADTQYF. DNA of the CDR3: TGTGCCAGCAGCCGAGGACTAGCGGGAGCGGATACGCAGTATTTT.

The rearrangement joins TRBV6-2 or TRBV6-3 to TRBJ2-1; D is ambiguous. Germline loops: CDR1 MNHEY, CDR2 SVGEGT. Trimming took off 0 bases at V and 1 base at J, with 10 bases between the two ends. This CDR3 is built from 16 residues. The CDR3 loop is CASSYSNGKSYNEQFF. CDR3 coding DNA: TGTGCCAGCAGTTACTCGAACGGTAAATCCTACAATGAGCAGTTCTTC.

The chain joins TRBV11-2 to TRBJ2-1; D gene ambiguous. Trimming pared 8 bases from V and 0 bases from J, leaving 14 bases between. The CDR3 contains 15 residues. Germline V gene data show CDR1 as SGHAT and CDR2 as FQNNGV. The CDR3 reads CASSRTANSYNEQFF. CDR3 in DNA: TGTGCCAGCTCCAGGACGGCAAACTCCTACAATGAGCAGTTCTTC. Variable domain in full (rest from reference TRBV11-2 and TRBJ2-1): EAGVAQSPRYKIIEKRQSVAFWCNPISGHATLYWYQQILGQGPKLLIQFQNNGVVDDSQLPKDRFSAERLKGVDSTLKIQPAKLEDSAVYLCASSRTANSYNEQFFGPGTRLTVL.

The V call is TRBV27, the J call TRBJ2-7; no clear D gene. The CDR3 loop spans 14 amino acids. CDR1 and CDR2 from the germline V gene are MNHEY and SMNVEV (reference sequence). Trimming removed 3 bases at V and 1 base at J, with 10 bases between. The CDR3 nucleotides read TGTGCCAGCAGTTTGGTGGCTCATTCCTACGAGCAGTACTTC. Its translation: CASSLVAHSYEQYF.

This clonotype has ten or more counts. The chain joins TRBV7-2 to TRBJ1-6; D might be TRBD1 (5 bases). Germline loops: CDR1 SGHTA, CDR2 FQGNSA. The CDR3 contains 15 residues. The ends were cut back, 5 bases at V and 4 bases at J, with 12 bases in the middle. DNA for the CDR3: TGTGCCAGCAGCGCAGCTACAGGTTATAATTCACCCCTCCACTTT. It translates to CASSAATGYNSPLHF. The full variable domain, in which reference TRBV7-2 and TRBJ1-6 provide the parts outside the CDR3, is GAGVSQSPSNKVTEKGKDVELRCDPISGHTALYWYRQSLGQGLEFLIYFQGNSAPDKSGLPSDRFSAERTGGSVSTLTIQRTQQEDSAVYLCASSAATGYNSPLHFGNGTRLTVT.